Shown below are 23 T cell receptor beta chains from a single sample sequenced in a study of response to subunit inactivated influenza vaccine. TCRdb re-analysed the RT-PCR reads in MiXCR, keeping a single row per CDR3 protein. The data show about 800,000 distinct CDR3 sequences, 21% seen once. The sample was PBMCs from blood, taken 4 to 6 days after vaccination. These receptors were taken from a middle-aged man who received an inactivated influenza vaccine.

A few counts support this clonotype. The gene calls are TRBV28 and TRBJ2-7, with D possibly matching TRBD1 (6 bases). The germline V gene encodes CDR1 MDHEN and CDR2 SYDVKM. The CDR3 runs to 15 residues. Trimming removed 5 bases at V and 5 bases at J, with 19 bases between. CDR3: CASSGRGLSRDEQYF. The CDR3 DNA follows: TGTGCCAGCAGTGGCAGGGGTCTGTCCAGGGACGAGCAGTACTTC.

This chain joins TRBV20-1 and TRBJ1-5; TRBD1 is a possible D gene (6 bases). The CDR3 has 14 amino acids. Per the germline V gene, CDR1 is DFQATT and CDR2 is SNEGSKA (reference sequence). Trimming took off 6 bases at V and 3 bases at J, with 15 bases between the two ends. The CDR3 DNA follows: TGCAGTGCCCAGGGGCACCAGGCCAATCAGCCCCAGCATTTT. Translating gives CSAQGHQANQPQHF.

The chain carries TRBV12-3 or TRBV12-4 and TRBJ2-2; tentatively, D is TRBD2 (6 bases). Deletions cut 3 bases from V and 4 bases from J, with 12 bases between. The CDR3 runs 15 residues. CDR3 region: CASSLRERGTGELFF. The CDR3 DNA sequence: TGTGCCAGCAGTTTGCGGGAAAGGGGCACCGGGGAGCTGTTTTTT.

This chain connects TRBV5-1 to TRBJ2-7, with 7 bases aligning to TRBD1. Trimming at V came to 0 bases and at J to 0 bases, leaving 9 bases not matched to a gene. The CDR3 is 17 amino acids. In germline, CDR1 is SGHRS, CDR2 YFSETQ. CDR3 bases: TGCGCCAGCAGCTTGGCCCTTCTCCGGGACAGCTCCTACGAGCAGTACTTC. This translates into CASSLALLRDSSYEQYF.

The rearrangement joins TRBV28 to TRBJ2-2; no definite D call. CDR1 and CDR2 from the germline V gene are MDHEN and SYDVKM. V lost 9 bases and J 6 bases, leaving 14 bases between the germline ends. CDR3 length equals 13 residues. The CDR3 sequence: CASWGTASGELFF. Written as DNA, the CDR3 is TGTGCCAGTTGGGGAACCGCATCCGGGGAGCTGTTTTTT.

V gene TRBV6-2 or TRBV6-3 combines with J gene TRBJ2-7; D gene unclear. The CDR3 covers 14 residues. Germline values: CDR1 MNHEY, CDR2 SVGEGT. Trimming took 3 bases from V and 0 from J, leaving 9 bases between them. CDR3: CASSYPDPSYEQYF. The CDR3 nucleotides read TGTGCCAGCAGTTATCCGGACCCCTCCTACGAGCAGTACTTC.

Only a few counts were recorded for this clonotype. This rearrangement joins TRBV12-3 or TRBV12-4 to TRBJ1-5; D not certain. There are 12 residues in the CDR3. Trimming cost V 7 bases and J 2 bases, with 6 bases left between them. Here the CDR3 reads CASKYGNQPQHF. The CDR3 DNA sequence: TGTGCCAGCAAATACGGCAATCAGCCCCAGCATTTT.

The gene calls are TRBV6-5 and TRBJ2-3; 7 positions match TRBD1. V lost 5 bases to trimming and J lost 2 bases; unmatched junction nucleotides: 7. The CDR3 sequence is 15 residues long. CDR1 and CDR2 from the germline V gene are MNHEY and SVGAGI. The CDR3 coding sequence is TGTGCCAGCAGTAACTGGGACAGTAACACAGATACGCAGTATTTT. Amino acids: CASSNWDSNTDTQYF.

This clonotype has just a few counts. The V and J genes are TRBV14 and TRBJ2-1; tentative D call: TRBD1 (5 bases). Looked up from germline, CDR1 is SGHDN and CDR2 is FVKESK. The length of the CDR3 is 14 residues. Trimming took off 7 bases at V and 4 bases at J, with 14 bases between the two ends. CDR3 coding DNA: TGTGCCAGCACCCGGTCCAGGGATTACAATGAGCAGTTCTTC. As protein: CASTRSRDYNEQFF.

Only a few counts were recorded for this clonotype. This chain connects TRBV20-1 to TRBJ2-1; D possibly corresponds to TRBD2 (6 bases). The ends were cut back, 1 base at V and 5 bases at J, with 12 bases in the middle. Germline CDR1 reads DFQATT; CDR2 reads SNEGSKA (reference sequence). This CDR3 is 14 amino acids long. CDR3 sequence (DNA): TGCAGTGCTAGAGGCGAGACTAGAAACAATGAGCAGTTCTTC. It yields the protein CSARGETRNNEQFF.

The rearrangement links TRBV9 to TRBJ2-2; 13 nucleotides agree with TRBD2. Germline V CDR1 and CDR2: SGDLS, YYNGEE. The CDR3 consists of 17 residues. The J segment lost 5 bases and the V segment lost 2 bases, leaving 6 bases of the junction unmatched. The CDR3 sequence is CASSVGLAGSRTGELFF. The CDR3 DNA follows: TGTGCCAGCAGCGTGGGACTAGCGGGGTCGAGAACCGGGGAGCTGTTTTTT.

The gene calls are TRBV4-2 and TRBJ2-7, with 7 bases identical to TRBD1. The germline CDR1 and CDR2 sequences are LGHNA and YNFKEQ. Unmatched junction bases numbered 20, after V lost 6 bases and J lost 9 bases. The CDR3 length is 16 residues. The DNA of the CDR3 is TGTGCCAGCAGTTCGACAGGGAGCAGTTACTACGCGGGGCAGTACTTC. Protein product: CASSSTGSSYYAGQYF.

The DNA for the CDR3 is TGCAGCGTGAGACAGAACCGCTACGAGCAGTACTTC. Translation gives CSVRQNRYEQYF. V and J are TRBV29-1 and TRBJ2-7; D possibly corresponds to TRBD1 (5 bases). The V gene lost 6 bases and the J gene lost 3 bases, with 12 bases spanning the gap. The CDR3 covers 12 residues. In germline, CDR1 is SQVTM, CDR2 ANQGSEA.

The chain is built from TRBV20-1 and TRBJ2-5, with 10 bases aligning to TRBD1. Trimming at V came to 6 bases and at J to 3 bases, leaving 7 bases not matched to a gene. CDR1 and CDR2 (germline): DFQATT, SNEGSKA (reference sequence). The CDR3 covers 14 residues. CDR3 nucleotides: TGCAGTGCCACGAGACAGGGGGCGGAAGAGACCCAGTACTTC. Protein product: CSATRQGAEETQYF.

Many counts were recorded for this clonotype. The chain joins TRBV5-6 to TRBJ1-1, with TRBD1 as a possible D gene (5 bases). The CDR3 totals 15 residues. In germline, CDR1 is SGHDT, CDR2 YYEEEE. V was clipped by 3 bases and J by 5 bases, with 17 bases between them. DNA for the CDR3: TGTGCCAGCAGCTGGGAAGGGACGGGAGGGACTGAAGCTTTCTTT. Amino acids: CASSWEGTGGTEAFF.

The chain has TRBV6-1 and TRBJ1-5, with 12 bases fitting TRBD1. Trimming at V came to 3 bases and at J to 6 bases, leaving 3 bases not matched to a gene. The CDR3 runs to 15 residues. CDR1 and CDR2 from the germline V gene are MNHNS and SASEGT. CDR3 in DNA: TGTGCCAGCAGTGAGGGACAGGGGGCAGGTCAGCCCCAGCATTTT. Its protein is CASSEGQGAGQPQHF.

V gene TRBV7-9 combines with J gene TRBJ2-5, with unresolved D. Trimming pared 2 bases from V and 4 bases from J, leaving 14 bases between. The CDR3 is made up of 15 amino acids. Per germline, CDR1 SEHNR and CDR2 FQNEAQ (reference sequence). This chain's CDR3 is CASSLFPSVGETQYF. DNA for the CDR3: TGTGCCAGCAGCTTATTTCCCAGCGTTGGAGAGACCCAGTACTTC.

This clonotype was seen only a few times. The CDR3 is CASSPHRGQPQHF. The CDR3 DNA is TGCGCCAGCAGCCCCCACAGGGGGCAGCCCCAGCATTTT. The J gene is TRBJ1-5, the V gene TRBV4-3; 8 bases fit TRBD1. There are 13 residues in the CDR3. V lost 4 bases, J lost 7 bases, and 3 bases stayed unmatched. Germline V lookup: CDR1 LGHNA, CDR2 YSLEER.

The gene calls are TRBV15 and TRBJ2-7; a weak D match, TRBD1 (6 bases). Looked up from germline, CDR1 is LNHNV and CDR2 is YYDKDF (reference sequence). Trimming took 4 bases from V and 3 from J, leaving 10 bases between them. The CDR3 loop spans 13 amino acids. The CDR3 DNA reads TGTGCCACCAGCACCCGGACAGTCTACGAGCAGTACTTC. It specifies CATSTRTVYEQYF.

This clonotype appeared many times. The chain uses TRBV12-3 or TRBV12-4 and TRBJ1-3; the D gene is possibly TRBD1 (6 bases). The CDR3 runs to 14 residues. V dropped 3 bases and J dropped 0 bases, with 6 bases sitting between them. The CDR3 region has the DNA TGTGCCAGCAGTTTCAGGGGCTCTGGAAACACCATATATTTT. Its protein is CASSFRGSGNTIYF.

Details on this clonotype: The junction differs from germline at one of its ends, possibly a read error. V gene TRBV10-3 combines with J gene TRBJ2-5, with a possible D match to TRBD2 (5 bases). The CDR3 runs to 11 residues. Germline values: CDR1 ENHRY, CDR2 SYGVKD. As DNA, the CDR3 is TGTGCCGTCAGCGGTAAAGAGACCCAGTACTTC. This codes for CAVSGKETQYF.

The chain recombines TRBV12-3 or TRBV12-4 with TRBJ2-1; 8 bases line up with TRBD2. V shed 3 bases and J 9 bases; nucleotides not matched to a gene: 10. This CDR3 is built from 15 residues. The CDR3 protein is CASSFPGLEIGEQFF. DNA for the CDR3: TGTGCCAGCAGTTTCCCGGGACTAGAGATCGGTGAGCAGTTCTTC.

This clonotype was recorded a few times. The chain is built from TRBV12-3 or TRBV12-4 and TRBJ1-5; D remains unclear. This CDR3 contains 16 residues. The V end was cut by 1 base, the J end by 6 bases, with 16 bases between. In DNA form, the CDR3 reads TGTGCCAGCAGTTTAGGGGGTCCGGGGTCAGGTCAGCCCCAGCATTTT. This gives the protein CASSLGGPGSGQPQHF.